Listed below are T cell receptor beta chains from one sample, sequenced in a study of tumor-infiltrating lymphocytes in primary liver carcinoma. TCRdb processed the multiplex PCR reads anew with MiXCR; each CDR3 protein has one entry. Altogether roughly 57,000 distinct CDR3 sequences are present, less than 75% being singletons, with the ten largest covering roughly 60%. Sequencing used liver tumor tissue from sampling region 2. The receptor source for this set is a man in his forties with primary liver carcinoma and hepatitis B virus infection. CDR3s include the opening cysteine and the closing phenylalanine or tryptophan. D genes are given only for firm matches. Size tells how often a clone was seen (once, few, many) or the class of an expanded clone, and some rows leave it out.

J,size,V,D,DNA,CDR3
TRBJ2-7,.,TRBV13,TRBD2,TGTGCCAGCAGCTTAGGCCGGGGAGTAGCGGGCTCCTATGAGCAGTACTTC,CASSLGRGVAGSYEQYF
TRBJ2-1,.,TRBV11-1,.,TGTGCCTGCAGCTTAATTGGCTTCAATGAGCAGTTCTTC,CACSLIGFNEQFF
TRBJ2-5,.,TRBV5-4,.,TGTGCCGGCAGTCAAAAGAGCGGAGCTGGCGAGACCCAGTACTTC,CAGSQKSGAGETQYF
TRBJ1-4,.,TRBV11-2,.,TGTGCCAGCAGCCTAGACGGGTTCACTAATGAAAGACTGTTTTTT,CASSLDGFTNERLFF
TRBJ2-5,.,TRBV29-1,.,TGCAGTGGCATACAGGGGACGGGAGAGACACAGCACTTC,CSGIQGTGETQHF
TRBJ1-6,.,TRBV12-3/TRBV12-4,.,TGTGCCAGCAGCCTGGGGCAGGGTGAAGGACACATCCACTTT,CASSLGQGEGHIHF
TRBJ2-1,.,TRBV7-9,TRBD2,TGTGCCGGCAGAACTAAGCGGGAGGGCCAAAATGAGCAGTTCTTC,CAGRTKREGQNEQFF
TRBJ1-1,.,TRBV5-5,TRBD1,TGTGCCAGCAGCTTAGACAGGGCCACTGAAGCTTTTTTT,CASSLDRATEAFF
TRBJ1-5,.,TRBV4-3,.,TGCGCTAGCAGCCAGTCCAGGGAGCAGCTCCAGCATTTT,CASSQSREQLQHF
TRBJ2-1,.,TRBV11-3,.,TGTGCCAGCAACATAGGCGAAGGACTTACTTACAATGGGCAGTTCTTC,CASNIGEGLTYNGQFF
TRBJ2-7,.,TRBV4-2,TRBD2,TGTGCCAGCAACCAAGGTCTCGCTAGCGGGAGAACTTGCGAGCAGTACTTC,CASNQGLASGRTCEQYF
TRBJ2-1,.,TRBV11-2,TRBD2,TGTGCTAGCTGCTTAGAGCTCCTAGCGGGAATGAATGGGCAGTTCTTC,CASCLELLAGMNGQFF
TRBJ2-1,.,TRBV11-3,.,TGTGCCAGCAGCGCTGGGTCTAGAGAGATTAATCAGCAGTTCTTC,CASSAGSREINQQFF
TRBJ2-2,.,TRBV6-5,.,TGTACCAGCAGTTACGATGTCACCGGGGAGCCGTTTTTT,CTSSYDVTGEPFF
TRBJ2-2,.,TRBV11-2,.,TGTACCAGCAGCTTAACGGTAGTTCTCGGGGAGCTGTTTTTT,CTSSLTVVLGELFF
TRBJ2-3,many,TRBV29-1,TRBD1,TGCAGCGCGAGCCCGGGACAGCACACAGATACGCAGTATTTT,CSASPGQHTDTQYF
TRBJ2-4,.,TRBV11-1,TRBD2,TGTGCCGGCAGCTTTCCTGGGACTAGCGGGACCAAAAACATTCAGTATTTC,CAGSFPGTSGTKNIQYF
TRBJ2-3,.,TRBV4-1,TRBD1,TGCACCAGCAGCCACGGACAGGGGCAACTTAGTACAGATACGCAGTATTTT,CTSSHGQGQLSTDTQYF
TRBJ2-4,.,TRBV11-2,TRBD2,TGTGCCAGCAGCTCAACATATAGCGGGAGTACTACCAAAAACATTCAGTATTTC,CASSSTYSGSTTKNIQYF
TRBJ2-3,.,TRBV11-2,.,TGCGCCAGCAACATGCTACAGGGTCGGGCAGATACGCAGTATTTT,CASNMLQGRADTQYF
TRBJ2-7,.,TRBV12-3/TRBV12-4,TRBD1,TGTGGCAGCAGTACGGGGACAGGGGGGTACTACGAGCAGTACTTC,CGSSTGTGGYYEQYF
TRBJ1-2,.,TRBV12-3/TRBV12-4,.,TGTGCCAGCAGTTTAAGGGGCGTCGACTATGGCTACACCTTC,CASSLRGVDYGYTF
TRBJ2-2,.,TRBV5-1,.,TGCGCCAGCAGCTTACATCACAGGACGAACACCGGGGAGCTGAATTTT,CASSLHHRTNTGELNF